Here is one T cell receptor (beta chain) with its context. Its specificity is not known. Generated by immunoSEQ multiplex PCR, the TCRdb table keeps only in-frame clones and is missing some. This table holds about 51,000 clones, roughly nine tenths found once. This entry is derived from a study of T cell clones after liver transplantation. Study overall: TCRbeta sequencing after a pre-transplant mixed lymphocyte reaction identified graft-donor-reactive clones, later tracked in post-transplant blood. Tolerance: complete withdrawal held at least one year, liver enzymes staying within twice normal. Samples came pre-transplant, pre-randomization before withdrawal, and post-randomization after withdrawal ended. Study results and caveats: Donor-reactive sequences fell more than third party-reactive ones, suggesting partial deletion.

Germline trimming cut 6 bases from V and 0 bases from J; bases unmatched to any gene: 11. CDR1 is MDHEN and CDR2 is SYDVKM in the germline V gene. The CDR3 covers 18 residues. This TCR was recovered from a human patient who received a liver transplant. Some T cells may have come from the graft donor. The chain combines TRBV28 with TRBJ2-3; TRBD2 matches 11 bases. Sequenced material: CD8+ T cells from blood, taken 12 months after liver transplant. The CDR3 sequence is CASRFPGLAGASTDTQYF. Written as DNA, the CDR3 is TGTGCCAGCAGGTTCCCAGGACTAGCGGGCGCTAGCACAGATACGCAGTATTTT.